This entry lists 22 T cell receptor beta chains sequenced from one sample in a study of Tregs in tolerant kidney transplant recipients. Mixed chimerism was transient after nonmyeloablative marrow transplants from related graft donors. Generated by immunoSEQ multiplex PCR, the TCRdb table keeps only in-frame clones and is missing some. The sample holds tens of thousands of clones, roughly 91% seen once. The specimen was CD4+ T cells from blood (PBMCs), collected 24 months after the transplant. The receptor source for this set is a human patient who received a combined kidney and bone marrow transplant. Some T cells may have come from the graft donor.

The V gene is TRBV10-2, the J gene TRBJ2-2; perhaps TRBD1 as D (6 bases). CDR3 size: 13 residues. Looked up from germline, CDR1 is WSHSY and CDR2 is SAAADI. Trimming took off 7 bases at V and 5 bases at J, with 11 bases between the two ends. The CDR3 DNA reads as TGCGCCAGCAAACAGGGTCTTACCGGGGAGCTGTTTTTT. This sequence encodes CASKQGLTGELFF.

This clone showed up just once. The chain combines TRBV5-1 with TRBJ2-2; D possibly corresponds to TRBD2 (6 bases). Deletions cut 4 bases from V and 5 bases from J, with 12 bases between. Germline-derived CDR1 and CDR2 are SGHRS and YFSETQ. CDR3 length equals 14 residues. Written as DNA, the CDR3 is TGCGCCAGCAGCCCTCCGGGGGTTACCGGGGAGCTGTTTTTT. Protein sequence: CASSPPGVTGELFF.

The rearrangement links TRBV28 to TRBJ1-4, with 9 bases matching TRBD1. The CDR3 is 16 residues long. The V and J ends lost 2 bases and 7 bases, in that order; junction bases with no gene match: 8. Germline CDR1 and CDR2: MDHEN and SYDVKM. CDR3 sequence reads: CASSLIYGTGSEKLFF. CDR3 nucleotide sequence: TGTGCCAGCAGTTTAATCTACGGGACAGGGAGTGAAAAACTGTTTTTT. The full variable domain, its missing parts supplied by reference TRBV28 and TRBJ1-4, is DVKVTQSSRYLVKRTGEKVFLECVQDMDHENMFWYRQDPGLGLRLIYFSYDVKMKEKGDIPEGYSVSREKKERFSLILESASTNQTSMYLCASSLIYGTGSEKLFFGSGTQLSVL.

The chain employs TRBV6-5 and TRBJ1-5; 7 nucleotides align to TRBD1. Germline V lookup: CDR1 MNHEY, CDR2 SVGAGI. After removal of 0 bases from V and 3 bases from J, the junction contained 2 bases not matched to a gene. This CDR3 contains 15 residues. The CDR3 region has the DNA TGTGCCAGCAGTTACTCCAGGGGGTACAATCAGCCCCAGCATTTT. It encodes CASSYSRGYNQPQHF.

The V gene is TRBV2, the J gene TRBJ1-5, with D perhaps matching TRBD1 (5 bases). Germline CDR1 and CDR2: SNHLY and FYNNEI. The V end lost 8 bases, the J end lost 6 bases, and 14 bases lay between the germline ends. The CDR3 loop spans 13 amino acids. CDR3 in amino acids: CASGRGDRQPQHF. CDR3 nucleotide sequence: TGTGCCAGCGGGAGGGGTGATCGTCAGCCCCAGCATTTT.

This chain uses TRBV7-3 with TRBJ2-2; 11 positions agree with TRBD2. J was trimmed by 7 bases and V by 6 bases; bases with no gene match: 4. This CDR3 has 14 amino acids. CDR1 is SGHTA, CDR2 FQGTGA, per germline. CDR3 sequence: CASSVGLAVGELFF. As DNA, the CDR3 is TGTGCCAGCAGTGTGGGACTAGCGGTCGGGGAGCTGTTTTTT.

To note about this clone: The junction and the germline gene differ at one end; a read error may be behind it. The sample holds other DNA sequences that translate to the same CDR3. The genes are TRBV7-8 and TRBJ1-6; no reliable D call. The CDR3 spans 13 residues. The germline V gene encodes CDR1 SGHVS and CDR2 FQNEAQ. CDR3 region: CASSWRLNSPLHF. The CDR3 DNA follows: TGTGCCAGCAGCTGGCGACTGAATTCCCCCCTCCACTTT.

This clone has a single count. The V call is TRBV4-3, the J call TRBJ2-1, with TRBD2 as a possible D gene (6 bases). The CDR3 spans 17 residues. The germline V gene has CDR1 LGHNA and CDR2 YSLEER. V was trimmed by 0 bases and J by 0 bases, leaving 12 bases between them. The CDR3 loop reads CASSQDRGSGSYNEQFF. CDR3 sequence (DNA): TGCGCCAGCAGCCAAGATCGTGGTAGCGGCTCCTACAATGAGCAGTTCTTC.

V gene TRBV18 combines with J gene TRBJ2-2; no firm D call. The V and J ends lost 2 bases and 9 bases respectively, with 10 bases between them. CDR3 length: 13 residues. The germline V gene encodes CDR1 KGHSH and CDR2 LQKENI. The CDR3 reads CASSPTVSRELFF. CDR3 DNA: TGTGCCAGCTCACCAACGGTGTCACGGGAGCTGTTTTTT.

The rearrangement uses TRBV4-2 and TRBJ1-2; no clear D. From germline, CDR1 is LGHNA and CDR2 YNFKEQ. Trimming cost V 1 base and J 5 bases, with 8 bases left between them. The CDR3 totals 13 residues. CDR3 bases: TGTGCCAGCAGCCAAGGTCTCTTATATGGCTACACCTTC. It codes for CASSQGLLYGYTF.

This chain uses TRBV5-1 with TRBJ2-2, with 7 bases fitting TRBD1. The germline V gene encodes CDR1 SGHRS and CDR2 YFSETQ. With 0 bases clipped from V and 7 bases from J, the junction kept 9 bases outside the gene matches. This CDR3 has 16 amino acids. CDR3 bases: TGCGCCAGCAGCTTGGGGGACAGCCCGCTGGGCGGGGAGCTGTTTTTT. Its protein is CASSLGDSPLGGELFF.

This chain uses TRBV12-5 with TRBJ2-1; 7 bases map to TRBD1. This CDR3 has 17 residues. The J segment lost 7 bases and the V segment lost 0 bases, leaving 12 bases of the junction unmatched. The V gene's germline CDR1 is LGHNT and CDR2 FRNRAP. DNA for the CDR3: TGTGCTAGTGGTTTGGTACTGGGCAGGGGGTACGAAAATGAGCAGTTCTTC. Translating it yields CASGLVLGRGYENEQFF.

This clone was observed a handful of times. The J gene is TRBJ2-7, the V gene TRBV7-2, with a tentative D call TRBD2 (6 bases). Germline-derived CDR1 and CDR2 are SGHTA and FQGNSA. The CDR3 is 14 residues long. V was clipped by 1 base and J by 1 base, with 8 bases between them. The CDR3 reads CASSLDGGSYEQYF. The DNA for the CDR3 is TGTGCCAGCAGCTTAGACGGGGGTTCCTACGAGCAGTACTTC.

This rearrangement joins TRBV30 to TRBJ2-3; TRBD2 aligns across 9 bases. The CDR3 is 13 amino acids. Germline V gene data show CDR1 as GTSNPN and CDR2 as SVGIG (reference sequence). V gave up 7 bases and J gave up 5 bases; unmatched junction bases: 7. The CDR3 here is CALTSGGLDTQYF. As DNA, the CDR3 is TGTGCCTTGACCAGCGGGGGGTTAGATACGCAGTATTTT.

This clone was detected only once. V usage is TRBV11-3 and J usage is TRBJ2-7; the D gene is possibly TRBD1 (6 bases). CDR1 is SGHNT, CDR2 YENEEA, per germline. Trimming left V 5 bases short and J 2 bases short, with 13 bases between. The CDR3 has 14 amino acids. For the CDR3, the DNA is TGTGCCAGCAGCGGAAGGACAGCCACCTACGAGCAGTACTTC. Its translation is CASSGRTATYEQYF.

The CDR3 here is CASRHTGSVNTGELFF. In DNA form, the CDR3 reads TGTGCCAGCAGACATACCGGGTCCGTTAACACCGGGGAGCTGTTTTTT. The chain uses TRBV2 and TRBJ2-2; no definite D call. The CDR3 length is 16 residues. The V end lost 6 bases, the J end lost 2 bases, and 16 bases lay between the germline ends. The germline V gene encodes CDR1 SNHLY and CDR2 FYNNEI.

The chain couples TRBV28 to TRBJ1-4, with D possibly TRBD1 on 6 matching bases. The V end was cut by 0 bases, the J end by 4 bases, with 9 bases between. CDR1 and CDR2 from the germline V gene are MDHEN and SYDVKM. This CDR3 is 15 amino acids long. In DNA form, the CDR3 reads TGTGCCAGCAGTTTATGGACAGGCAATAATGAAAAACTGTTTTTT. Its protein product is CASSLWTGNNEKLFF.

The chain has TRBV7-2 and TRBJ2-1; 9 bases are a match to TRBD2. The CDR3 is 15 residues long. Germline V gene lookup returns CDR1 SGHTA and CDR2 FQGNSA. J lost 9 bases, V lost 1 base, and 7 bases had no gene match. CDR3 coding DNA: TGTGCCAGCAGCTTAGGTGTAGCGGGAGTTGGTGAGCAGTTCTTC. This encodes CASSLGVAGVGEQFF.

V gene TRBV7-8 combines with J gene TRBJ2-4, with D maybe TRBD1 (6 bases). CDR1 is SGHVS and CDR2 is FQNEAQ in the germline V gene. The CDR3 runs to 20 residues. The V and J ends lost 1 base and 0 bases respectively, with 22 bases between them. DNA of the CDR3: TGTGCCAGCAGCTTAGAAGGGGGTTGGGGGCCAACGCAAGCCAAAAACATTCAGTACTTC. This translates into CASSLEGGWGPTQAKNIQYF.

This clone was counted once. The chain has TRBV10-3 and TRBJ2-1; 9 bases line up with TRBD1. Germline trimming cut 10 bases from V and 2 bases from J; bases unmatched to any gene: 6. Germline-derived CDR1 and CDR2 are ENHRY and SYGVKD. This CDR3 has 14 residues. CDR3 sequence: CATLQGAPYNEQFF. In DNA, the CDR3 is TGTGCCACCCTACAGGGGGCCCCCTACAATGAGCAGTTCTTC.

This clone was seen a handful of times. The chain carries TRBV2 and TRBJ1-5; the D gene is possibly TRBD1 (6 bases). V lost 5 bases to trimming and J lost 2 bases, with 16 bases between them. The CDR3 has 16 residues. Germline CDR1 is SNHLY and CDR2 is FYNNEI. CDR3 bases: TGTGCCAGCAGTCGTACACGGTCAGGGGGCAATCAGCCCCAGCATTTT. It yields the protein CASSRTRSGGNQPQHF.

V gene TRBV7-2 combines with J gene TRBJ2-7; D uncertain. V was trimmed by 2 bases and J by 3 bases, leaving 17 bases between them. The CDR3 is 16 amino acids. Germline CDR1 and CDR2: SGHTA and FQGNSA. The chain's CDR3 is CASSLSLTLAFYEQYF. Written as DNA, the CDR3 is TGTGCCAGCAGCTTATCGCTAACATTAGCCTTCTACGAGCAGTACTTC.